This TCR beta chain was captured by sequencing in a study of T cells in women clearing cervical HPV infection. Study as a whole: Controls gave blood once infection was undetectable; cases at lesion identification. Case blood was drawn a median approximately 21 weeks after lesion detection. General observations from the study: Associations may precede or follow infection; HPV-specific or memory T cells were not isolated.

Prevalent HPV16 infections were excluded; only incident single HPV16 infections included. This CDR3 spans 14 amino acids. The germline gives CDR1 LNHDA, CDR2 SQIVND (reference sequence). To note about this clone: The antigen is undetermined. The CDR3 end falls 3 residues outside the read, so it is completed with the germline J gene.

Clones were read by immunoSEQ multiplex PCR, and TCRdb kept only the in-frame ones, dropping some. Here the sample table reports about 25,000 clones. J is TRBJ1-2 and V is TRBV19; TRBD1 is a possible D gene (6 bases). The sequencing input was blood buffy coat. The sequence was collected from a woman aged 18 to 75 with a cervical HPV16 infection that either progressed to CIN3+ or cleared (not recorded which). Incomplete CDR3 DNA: TGTGCCAGTAGTACTGGGGACACCACAGATACC. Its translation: CASSTGDTTDT. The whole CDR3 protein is CASSTGDTTDTYTF.